The rows below give T cell receptor beta chains drawn from one sample of a study of regulatory T cells in long-lasting Graves disease. TCRdb processed the multiplex PCR reads anew with MiXCR; each CDR3 protein has one entry. The sample contains just over 600,000 distinct CDR3 sequences, around 17% of which appear only once. Another study also made use of these data, one on T cells in Graves' hyperthyroidism and ophthalmopathy.

Here the sequenced sample was peripheral blood mononuclear cells (PBMCs), taken at new diagnosis, from a patient treated with antithyroid drugs. The receptors shown here come from a woman aged 25 to 39 with Graves disease. Both conserved end residues are part of each CDR3. A D gene is named only where the DNA matches it firmly. Part of the rows lack a size; the others show once, few, many or a class for expanded clones.

V,D,size,J,CDR3,DNA
TRBV6-1,.,many,TRBJ2-7,CASTRQAGSYEQYF,TGTGCCAGCACCAGACAGGCGGGTTCCTACGAGCAGTACTTC
TRBV6-5,.,many,TRBJ1-1,CASSYSKGANTEAFF,TGTGCCAGCAGTTACTCGAAAGGCGCTAACACTGAAGCTTTCTTT
TRBV20-1,.,few,TRBJ1-6,CSARETGPMHSPLHF,TGCAGTGCTAGAGAGACGGGACCGATGCATTCACCCCTCCACTTT
TRBV20-1,TRBD2,few,TRBJ2-3,CSANQREGTDTQYF,TGCAGTGCTAACCAGCGGGAGGGCACAGATACGCAGTATTTT
TRBV20-1,.,few,TRBJ2-7,CSANRDRTRISYEQYF,TGCAGTGCTAACCGAGACAGAACCCGAATCTCCTACGAGCAGTACTTC
TRBV3-1,.,few,TRBJ2-3,CASLMSGASTDTQYF,TGTGCCAGCTTAATGAGTGGAGCTAGCACAGATACGCAGTATTTT
TRBV7-3,TRBD2,few,TRBJ2-1,CASSLVSGIYNEQFF,TGTGCCAGCAGCCTTGTTAGCGGGATCTACAATGAGCAGTTCTTC
TRBV2,.,many,TRBJ1-1,CASVGLLYTEAFF,TGTGCCAGCGTGGGGTTATTGTACACTGAAGCTTTCTTT
TRBV5-6,.,.,TRBJ2-7,CASSFVTRRYEQYF,TGTGCCAGCAGCTTTGTAACCAGACGCTACGAGCAGTACTTC
TRBV9,TRBD2,few,TRBJ2-3,CASSVGPAGNSDTQYF,TGTGCCAGCAGCGTAGGCCCAGCGGGAAATTCTGATACGCAGTATTTT
TRBV27,.,many,TRBJ1-1,CASSLLGRFNTEAFF,TGTGCCAGCAGTTTACTGGGCAGGTTCAACACTGAAGCTTTCTTT
TRBV12-3/TRBV12-4,.,many,TRBJ1-5,CASSSNPTLNQPQHF,TGTGCCAGCAGTTCGAATCCTACACTGAATCAGCCCCAGCATTTT
TRBV6-1,TRBD1,many,TRBJ1-1,CASPDRTGMGTTEAFF,TGTGCCAGCCCGGACCGGACAGGGATGGGTACCACTGAAGCTTTCTTT
TRBV19,.,many,TRBJ1-1,CASSIPTALKAFF,TGTGCCAGTAGTATTCCGACAGCTCTGAAAGCTTTCTTT
TRBV20-1,TRBD1,.,TRBJ1-3,CSAPRQGRSGNTIYF,TGCAGTGCCCCCCGACAGGGCCGCTCTGGAAACACCATATATTTT
TRBV27,.,few,TRBJ2-1,CASSPGTLYSYNEQFF,TGTGCCAGCAGTCCGGGGACGCTCTACTCCTACAATGAGCAGTTCTTC
TRBV6-1,TRBD1,many,TRBJ2-2,CASRAGGSSSGELFF,TGTGCCAGCCGTGCAGGGGGCTCTTCGAGCGGGGAGCTGTTTTTT
TRBV7-3,TRBD2,many,TRBJ2-1,CASSFGGSYNEQFF,TGTGCCAGCAGCTTTGGCGGGAGCTACAATGAGCAGTTCTTC
TRBV11-2,.,many,TRBJ1-6,CASSLVSRSPLHF,TGTGCCAGCAGCTTAGTTTCCAGATCACCCCTCCACTTT
TRBV7-8,.,few,TRBJ2-3,CASSSGHTSGDTQYF,TGTGCCAGCAGCTCCGGACATACGTCGGGTGATACGCAGTATTTT
TRBV20-1,.,many,TRBJ1-1,CSAPRASLAFF,TGCAGTGCTCCGAGGGCCAGTCTGGCTTTCTTT
TRBV10-3,TRBD1,few,TRBJ1-3,CAISVSGTGAGNTIYF,TGTGCCATCAGTGTTTCCGGGACAGGGGCTGGAAACACCATATATTTT
TRBV10-1,.,many,TRBJ1-2,CASSGSKRKHDGYTF,TGCGCCAGCAGTGGATCGAAAAGGAAGCACGATGGCTACACCTTC
TRBV7-2,TRBD2,.,TRBJ2-1,CASSFRTSGAGNEQFF,TGTGCCAGCAGCTTCCGGACTAGCGGAGCGGGGAATGAGCAGTTCTTC
TRBV30,.,.,TRBJ2-2,CAWGDSTGELFF,TGTGCCTGGGGGGACTCAACCGGGGAGCTGTTTTTT
TRBV7-9,.,many,TRBJ1-5,CASSLGSGGNQPQHF,TGTGCCAGCAGCCTTGGCTCAGGAGGCAATCAGCCCCAGCATTTT
TRBV20-1,.,many,TRBJ1-5,CSARGGVGQPQHF,TGCAGTGCTAGAGGGGGAGTCGGTCAGCCCCAGCATTTT
TRBV2,.,.,TRBJ2-7,CASSLPSAYEQYF,TGTGCCAGCAGTCTACCCAGCGCCTACGAGCAGTACTTC
TRBV30,.,many,TRBJ1-3,CAWSLDYPGNTIYF,TGTGCCTGGAGCCTGGACTATCCTGGAAACACCATATATTTT
TRBV18,.,.,TRBJ2-5,CASSPPAGRRETQYF,TGTGCCAGCTCACCACCGGCAGGGAGGAGAGAGACCCAGTACTTC
TRBV7-2,TRBD1,.,TRBJ2-7,CASSRRQGRLGEQYF,TGTGCCAGCAGCCGACGACAGGGGCGACTTGGCGAGCAGTACTTC
TRBV9,TRBD2,many,TRBJ2-5,CASSSGGGTQYF,TGTGCCAGCAGCTCCGGGGGGGGGACCCAGTACTTC
TRBV6-2/TRBV6-3,.,many,TRBJ2-5,CASSPRLGGETQYF,TGTGCCAGCAGTCCCCGACTCGGCGGCGAGACCCAGTACTTC
TRBV5-4,TRBD1,few,TRBJ2-7,CASSPPGQGRVLAEQYF,TGTGCCAGCAGCCCTCCGGGACAGGGAAGGGTTTTGGCCGAGCAGTACTTC
TRBV6-2/TRBV6-3,.,many,TRBJ2-3,CASSYKGGIADTQYF,TGTGCCAGCAGTTACAAGGGGGGTATTGCAGATACGCAGTATTTT
TRBV29-1,TRBD1,many,TRBJ1-5,CSVGGDRGNQPQHF,TGCAGCGTTGGGGGGGACAGGGGCAATCAGCCCCAGCATTTT
TRBV6-2/TRBV6-3,.,many,TRBJ1-3,CASSTASSGNTIYF,TGTGCCAGCAGTACAGCTTCCTCTGGAAACACCATATATTTT
TRBV18,.,.,TRBJ1-3,CASSPARSGNTIYF,TGTGCCAGCTCACCGGCCCGCTCTGGAAACACCATATATTTT
TRBV7-2,.,many,TRBJ2-7,CASSSPPGNEQYF,TGTGCCAGCAGCTCCCCCCCGGGGAACGAGCAGTACTTC
TRBV29-1,TRBD2,many,TRBJ2-3,CSVEPRSGAGDTQYF,TGCAGCGTTGAACCCCGGTCGGGAGCGGGGGATACGCAGTATTTT
TRBV27,.,few,TRBJ2-7,CASSPQGQVVLRNEQYF,TGTGCCAGCAGTCCTCAGGGACAAGTAGTTCTGAGGAACGAGCAGTACTTC
TRBV28,.,.,TRBJ2-3,CASSLNSLGTDTDTQYF,TGTGCCAGCAGTTTAAACAGTCTCGGCACCGACACAGATACGCAGTATTTT
TRBV2,.,many,TRBJ1-6,CASRVLTVPNSPLHF,TGTGCCAGCAGAGTACTCACAGTCCCGAATTCACCCCTCCACTTT
TRBV20-1,TRBD2,few,TRBJ2-7,CSAKKREGLFSYEQYF,TGCAGTGCTAAGAAGCGGGAGGGCCTTTTCTCCTACGAGCAGTACTTC
TRBV11-2,.,many,TRBJ1-1,CASSAQSGGAEAFF,TGTGCCAGCAGCGCACAGTCTGGAGGCGCTGAAGCTTTCTTT
TRBV7-9,.,few,TRBJ2-1,CASILEGDFEQFF,TGTGCCAGCATCTTGGAGGGGGATTTTGAGCAGTTCTTC
TRBV2,.,many,TRBJ2-5,CASSELRGRQETQYF,TGTGCCAGCAGTGAATTGAGAGGCCGGCAAGAGACCCAGTACTTC
TRBV2,.,.,TRBJ2-3,CASRRVFTDTQYF,TGTGCCAGCAGGAGGGTTTTCACAGATACGCAGTATTTT
TRBV12-3/TRBV12-4,TRBD1,many,TRBJ1-5,CASSWTGTGNQPQHF,TGTGCCAGCAGTTGGACCGGGACAGGGAATCAGCCCCAGCATTTT
TRBV20-1,TRBD2,few,TRBJ2-3,CSARDLGLSTDTQYF,TGCAGTGCTAGAGATCTGGGACTAAGCACAGATACGCAGTATTTT
TRBV6-5,.,many,TRBJ1-5,CASSSWAGPQHF,TGTGCCAGCAGTTCATGGGCAGGCCCCCAGCATTTT
TRBV28,TRBD1,many,TRBJ2-1,CASRPWADRGGYNEQFF,TGTGCCAGCAGGCCCTGGGCCGACAGGGGTGGCTACAATGAGCAGTTCTTC
TRBV20-1,.,many,TRBJ1-1,CSAQDVMNTEAFF,TGCAGTGCTCAGGACGTAATGAACACTGAAGCTTTCTTT
TRBV7-2,TRBD1,.,TRBJ1-4,CASSRQGVLSEKLFF,TGTGCCAGCAGTAGGCAGGGGGTGTTAAGTGAAAAACTGTTTTTT